Following are 16 T cell receptor beta chains from one sample sequenced in a study of T cells after yellow fever vaccination. MiXCR, applied by TCRdb to the 5' RACE reads, yields one record per CDR3 protein. The sample has over 300,000 distinct CDR3 sequences, around 3.6% seen once. Here the sequenced sample was PBMCs, taken on the day of the yellow fever booster vaccination. The origin of the receptors is a man aged 18-30 years who received the YFV17D yellow fever vaccine.

This clonotype appeared many times. The genes are TRBV11-2 and TRBJ1-1; 9 bases line up with TRBD1. The V gene's germline CDR1 is SGHAT and CDR2 FQNNGV. The CDR3 is 17 residues long. With V trimmed by 6 bases and J by 7 bases, 18 bases remained unmatched. The CDR3 here is CASSPGGGQGSLGEAFF. The CDR3, as DNA: TGTGCCAGCAGTCCTGGAGGGGGACAGGGAAGTTTGGGTGAAGCTTTCTTT.

At least ten counts were recorded for this clonotype. CDR3 coding DNA: TGTGCCATCAGTGAGTCGAGCGGGCTTGAAGCTTTCTTT. It translates to CAISESSGLEAFF. V and J are TRBV10-3 and TRBJ1-1; D is undetermined. Germline V lookup: CDR1 ENHRY, CDR2 SYGVKD. The CDR3 totals 13 residues. The V end was cut by 0 bases, the J end by 7 bases, with 9 bases between.

This clonotype has ten or more counts. This sequence joins TRBV12-3 or TRBV12-4 and TRBJ2-1; 7 bases agree with TRBD2. CDR3 length: 18 amino acids. V shed 3 bases and J 0 bases; nucleotides not matched to a gene: 11. In DNA form, the CDR3 reads TGTGCCAGCAGTTTGAGTTATATGGGGGGGGACTCCTACAATGAGCAGTTCTTC. It translates to CASSLSYMGGDSYNEQFF.

This clonotype was found a few times. The rearrangement joins TRBV6-5 to TRBJ2-3, with 8 positions matching TRBD2. This CDR3 spans 15 amino acids. Germline CDR1 is MNHEY and CDR2 is SVGAGI. V lost 5 bases and J lost 1; bases outside the gene matches: 5. The chain's CDR3 is CASSIRAGGTDTQYF. The CDR3 nucleotides read TGTGCCAGCAGTATCCGAGCGGGAGGCACAGATACGCAGTATTTT.

This clonotype was seen repeatedly, ten times or more. The J gene is TRBJ2-7, the V gene TRBV4-1, with a weak D call TRBD2 (6 bases). The CDR3 is made up of 15 amino acids. The V end was cut by 3 bases, the J end by 1 base, with 13 bases between. Per the germline V gene, CDR1 is MGHRA and CDR2 is YSYEKL. The CDR3 nucleotides read TGCGCCAGCAGCCATGACCCGGGGGTGTCCTACGAGCAGTACTTC. It specifies CASSHDPGVSYEQYF.

At least ten counts were recorded for this clonotype. This chain uses TRBV18 with TRBJ2-7; TRBD1 agrees at 10 bases. Germline V gives CDR1 KGHSH, CDR2 LQKENI. This CDR3 region has 15 residues. J was trimmed by 6 bases and V by 5 bases; bases with no gene match: 10. CDR3 protein: CASSSGTGEWGEQYF. The CDR3 DNA follows: TGTGCCAGCTCATCAGGGACAGGGGAGTGGGGCGAGCAGTACTTC.

In this sample, this clonotype turned up a few times. V gene TRBV11-1 combines with J gene TRBJ2-5; D remains ambiguous. The CDR3 loop spans 14 amino acids. CDR1 SGHAT and CDR2 FQDESV come from the germline V gene (reference sequence). Trimming stripped 6 bases from V and 2 bases from J, with 13 bases between. CDR3 sequence reads: CASRRTVGQETQYF. CDR3 coding DNA: TGTGCCAGCAGACGGACGGTGGGGCAAGAGACCCAGTACTTC.

This clonotype was detected many times. The chain links TRBV5-1 to TRBJ2-3; TRBD2 matches at 8 bases. Germline V lookup: CDR1 SGHRS, CDR2 YFSETQ. V lost 7 bases, J lost 2 bases, and 6 bases stayed unmatched. The CDR3 sequence is 14 residues long. Here the CDR3 reads CASRPGLVTDTQYF. As DNA, the CDR3 is TGCGCCAGCCGGCCGGGACTAGTCACAGATACGCAGTATTTT.

A few counts support this clonotype. The rearrangement joins TRBV20-1 to TRBJ2-3; either TRBD1 or TRBD2 may supply D (5 bases each). Per germline, CDR1 DFQATT and CDR2 SNEGSKA (reference sequence). This CDR3 comprises 14 residues. V lost 1 base to trimming and J lost 0 bases, with 8 bases between them. This chain's CDR3 is CSARVRGSTDTQYF. CDR3 sequence (DNA): TGCAGTGCTAGAGTCCGGGGCAGCACAGATACGCAGTATTTT.

This clonotype was counted at least ten times. This chain joins TRBV5-1 and TRBJ1-1; 7 bases agree with TRBD1. Germline CDR1 reads SGHRS; CDR2 reads YFSETQ. The V gene end was trimmed by 0 bases and the J gene end by 7 bases; junction bases not matched to a gene: 3. The CDR3 has 13 residues. The CDR3 loop reads CASSLGGTVEAFF. The CDR3, as DNA: TGCGCCAGCAGCTTGGGAGGGACAGTTGAAGCTTTCTTT.

This clonotype was seen many times. The V and J genes are TRBV6-6 and TRBJ2-2; the D gene is possibly TRBD1 (5 bases). Trimming stripped 0 bases from V and 7 bases from J, with 18 bases between. This CDR3 region has 17 residues. CDR1 is MNHNY and CDR2 is SVGAGI in the germline V gene (reference sequence). In DNA, the CDR3 is TGTGCCAGCAGTTACTCGATCGGTGGGGCGCAGGACGGGGAGCTGTTTTTT. Encoded protein: CASSYSIGGAQDGELFF.

This chain connects TRBV5-5 to TRBJ1-2, with TRBD1 as a possible D gene (5 bases). The CDR3 consists of 13 residues. CDR1 and CDR2 from the germline V gene are SGHKS and YYEKEE (reference sequence). Between the trimmed V and J ends, which lost 4 bases and 4 bases, there was a span of 11 bases. The CDR3 DNA follows: TGTGCCAGCAGCGGGGGACTGTCCTATGGCTACACCTTC. Protein product: CASSGGLSYGYTF.

V is TRBV15 and J is TRBJ2-7; tentative D call: TRBD1 (5 bases). V was pared by 6 bases and J by 0 bases, with 15 bases between. Germline V gives CDR1 LNHNV, CDR2 YYDKDF (reference sequence). There are 15 residues in the CDR3. CDR3 bases: TGTGCCACCAGGCATACCGGAACAGGCTCCTACGAGCAGTACTTC. It yields the protein CATRHTGTGSYEQYF.

This clonotype has more than one count but fewer than ten. V gene TRBV10-3 combines with J gene TRBJ1-1, with D unresolved. Germline V gene sequence: CDR1 ENHRY, CDR2 SYGVKD. The CDR3 has 14 amino acids. The V and J ends lost 0 bases and 1 base respectively, with 6 bases between them. This CDR3 reads CAISESQANTEAFF. The DNA of the CDR3 is TGTGCCATCAGTGAGTCGCAAGCGAACACTGAAGCTTTCTTT.

This clonotype has a handful of counts. The V gene is TRBV5-1, the J gene TRBJ2-5, with TRBD2 matching 13 bases. There are 20 residues in the CDR3. Germline CDR1 reads SGHRS; CDR2 reads YFSETQ. Germline trimming cut 3 bases from V and 7 bases from J; bases unmatched to any gene: 21. The DNA for the CDR3 is TGCGCCAGCAGCTGGGCGAGCGGGACTAGCGGGGCGTCAAGGGGGATGACCCAGTACTTC. Translated: CASSWASGTSGASRGMTQYF.

This clonotype was detected a few times. This chain connects TRBV20-1 to TRBJ1-2, with 12 bases matching TRBD1. V was pared by 2 bases and J by 5 bases, with 6 bases of the junction left unmatched. Germline V lookup: CDR1 DFQATT, CDR2 SNEGSKA (reference sequence). CDR3 size: 15 residues. CDR3 residues: CSARNPGQGAYGYTF. The DNA for the CDR3 is TGCAGTGCTAGAAACCCGGGACAGGGGGCTTATGGCTACACCTTC.